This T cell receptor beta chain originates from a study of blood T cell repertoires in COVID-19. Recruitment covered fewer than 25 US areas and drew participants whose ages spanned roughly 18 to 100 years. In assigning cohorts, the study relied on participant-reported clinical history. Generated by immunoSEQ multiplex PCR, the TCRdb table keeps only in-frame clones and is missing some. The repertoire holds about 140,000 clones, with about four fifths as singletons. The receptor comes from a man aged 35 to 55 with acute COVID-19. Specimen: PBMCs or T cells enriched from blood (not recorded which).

The CDR3 protein is CASSQGRLAGGLNEQFF. CDR3 DNA: TGCGCCAGCAGCCAAGGCCGATTGGCGGGGGGGCTCAATGAGCAGTTCTTC. The chain combines TRBV4-3 with TRBJ2-1; 9 bases agree with TRBD2. This CDR3 has 17 residues. Per germline, CDR1 LGHNA and CDR2 YSLEER. The trim removed 1 base at V and 6 bases at J, leaving 10 bases unmatched.